Listed below are T cell receptor beta chains from one sample, sequenced in a study of cytomegalovirus exposure and HLA in healthy donors. Using immunoSEQ multiplex PCR, the repertoire was profiled, and TCRdb retains in-frame clones only, with some absent. The data show 110,000 to 150,000 clones, with 70% to 85% seen just once and approximately 9.7% held by the top ten. The sample was PBMCs. All receptors derive from a woman in her sixties in good health and CMV-seropositive. The CDR3 runs from the conserved cysteine through the conserved F or W. D genes are given only for firm matches. The listing skips clone size in some rows; elsewhere it reads once, few, many or a size class.

abundance: -
d_gene: -
v_gene: TRBV6-1
j_gene: TRBJ2-1
CDR3nt: TGTGCCAGCAGTCCTCTCGGGGGGCTTGGCAATGAGCAGTTCTTC
CDR3aa: CASSPLGGLGNEQFF

abundance: -
d_gene: TRBD1
v_gene: TRBV30
j_gene: TRBJ1-4
CDR3nt: TGTGCCTGGAGTGGGACGACAGGGGGCGAAAAACTGTTTTTT
CDR3aa: CAWSGTTGGEKLFF

abundance: -
d_gene: -
v_gene: TRBV19
j_gene: TRBJ2-5
CDR3nt: TGTGCCAGTAGTAGACGGACTTCCGCTCAAGAGACCCAGTACTTC
CDR3aa: CASSRRTSAQETQYF

abundance: few
d_gene: -
v_gene: TRBV11-2
j_gene: TRBJ2-7
CDR3nt: TGTGCCAGCAGCTTAACAACAGGGTTTGTCGAGCAGTACTTC
CDR3aa: CASSLTTGFVEQYF

abundance: once
d_gene: TRBD2
v_gene: TRBV27
j_gene: TRBJ2-7
CDR3nt: TGTGCCAGCGGGCTAGCGGGCGTCTACGAGCAGTACTTC
CDR3aa: CASGLAGVYEQYF

abundance: -
d_gene: TRBD1
v_gene: TRBV29-1
j_gene: TRBJ2-7
CDR3nt: TGCAGCGGGGGACAGGGTACGTACGAGCAGTACTTC
CDR3aa: CSGGQGTYEQYF

abundance: -
d_gene: -
v_gene: TRBV27
j_gene: TRBJ2-7
CDR3nt: TGTGCCAGCAGACCGGGACACTACTACGAGCAGTACTTC
CDR3aa: CASRPGHYYEQYF

abundance: -
d_gene: TRBD1
v_gene: TRBV19
j_gene: TRBJ2-2
CDR3nt: TGTGCCAGTAGTATAGGTAGACAGGGAATCGGGGAGCTGTTTTTT
CDR3aa: CASSIGRQGIGELFF

abundance: -
d_gene: TRBD2
v_gene: TRBV2
j_gene: TRBJ2-1
CDR3nt: TGTGCCAGCAAACCCGCTAGCGGGAGTGTCGGGGCGTCCTACAATGAGCAGTTCTTC
CDR3aa: CASKPASGSVGASYNEQFF

abundance: once
d_gene: -
v_gene: TRBV27
j_gene: TRBJ2-1
CDR3nt: TGTGCCAGCACAGGACAAAGCTACAATGAGCAGTTCTTC
CDR3aa: CASTGQSYNEQFF

abundance: -
d_gene: -
v_gene: TRBV9
j_gene: TRBJ1-3
CDR3nt: TGTGCCAGCAGCGTCCTTTCCGGGGAGTCTCCCTCTGGAAACACCATATATTTT
CDR3aa: CASSVLSGESPSGNTIYF

abundance: -
d_gene: TRBD2
v_gene: TRBV6-5
j_gene: TRBJ2-7
CDR3nt: TGTGCCAGCAGTTACGGCCTAGCGGGTACCGAGCAGTACTTC
CDR3aa: CASSYGLAGTEQYF

abundance: few
d_gene: TRBD1
v_gene: TRBV7-6
j_gene: TRBJ1-5
CDR3nt: TGTGCCAGCAGCTTAGTAGGGGGACAGGGGACTCAGCCCCAGCATTTT
CDR3aa: CASSLVGGQGTQPQHF

abundance: -
d_gene: -
v_gene: TRBV11-3
j_gene: TRBJ2-7
CDR3nt: TGTGCCAGCAGTGGGCCTGGCTACGAGCAGTACTTC
CDR3aa: CASSGPGYEQYF

abundance: -
d_gene: -
v_gene: TRBV7-2
j_gene: TRBJ1-1
CDR3nt: TGTGCCAGCAGCTTAGTAGTGGGACAAATGAACACTGAAGCTTTCTTT
CDR3aa: CASSLVVGQMNTEAFF

abundance: few
d_gene: -
v_gene: TRBV7-3
j_gene: TRBJ1-2
CDR3nt: TGTGCCAGCAGCCCCGTTTCACCGAGAGGGGGCTACACCTTC
CDR3aa: CASSPVSPRGGYTF

abundance: -
d_gene: TRBD1
v_gene: TRBV5-1
j_gene: TRBJ1-1
CDR3nt: TGCGCCAGCAGCTTGGAGGGCAGGGACAGGGGCGGGACTGAAGCTTTCTTT
CDR3aa: CASSLEGRDRGGTEAFF

abundance: -
d_gene: -
v_gene: TRBV5-4
j_gene: TRBJ2-6
CDR3nt: TGTGCCAGCACCTTGCTGGGGCCCGGGGCCAACGTCCTGACTTTC
CDR3aa: CASTLLGPGANVLTF

abundance: -
d_gene: -
v_gene: TRBV4-1
j_gene: TRBJ2-7
CDR3nt: TGCGCCAGCAGCCAAGAGGGGACAAGCGCCTACGAGCAGTACTTC
CDR3aa: CASSQEGTSAYEQYF

abundance: -
d_gene: TRBD1
v_gene: TRBV11-2
j_gene: TRBJ2-7
CDR3nt: TGTGCCAGCAGCCCATCCCCGCCCGGGACAGGGTACTACGAGCAGTACTTC
CDR3aa: CASSPSPPGTGYYEQYF

abundance: -
d_gene: -
v_gene: TRBV27
j_gene: TRBJ1-4
CDR3nt: TGTGCCAGCAGATTAACAGGGACTAATGAAAAACTGTTTTTT
CDR3aa: CASRLTGTNEKLFF

abundance: -
d_gene: TRBD2
v_gene: TRBV30
j_gene: TRBJ2-4
CDR3nt: TGTGCCTGGAGTGTTCGGGGGGACATTCAGTACTTC
CDR3aa: CAWSVRGDIQYF